This TCR beta chain was captured by sequencing in a study of blood T cells in healthy people across ages. This clonotype was recorded at least ten times. Using a J-beta primer mix together with a sample-barcoded 5' primer, a second PCR was run for 7 to 11 cycles. TCRdb itself ran the 5' RACE reads through MiXCR, one entry per CDR3 protein. The sample consists of hundreds of thousands of distinct CDR3 sequences, around 31% of them appearing once. V gave up 7 bases and J gave up 0 bases, with 14 bases separating them. CDR3 length: 15 amino acids. Sequences were obtained from blood. This rearrangement joins TRBV12-3 or TRBV12-4 to TRBJ2-3; D is unclear. The clonotype was recovered from an elderly woman in good health. In nucleotides, the CDR3 is TGTGCCAGCACCTCGTGGGGTGCTAGCACAGATACGCAGTATTTT. It specifies CASTSWGASTDTQYF.